Detailed here is one T cell receptor (beta chain). The data derive from a study of T cells in Graves' hyperthyroidism and ophthalmopathy. RNA transcripts provided the source from which TCR beta CDR3 regions were amplified. HTBI primers drove first-round RT-PCR of the TCR CDR3. TCRdb recomputed calls from the multiplex PCR reads with MiXCR, one row per CDR3 protein. The sample lists around 420,000 distinct CDR3 sequences, approximately 14% occurring once. V shed 4 bases, J shed 0 bases, and the junction held 5 bases outside the gene matches. CDR1 SGHNT and CDR2 YYREEE come from the germline V gene (reference sequence). The CDR3 consists of 15 residues.

The source is a woman under 30 with Graves' hyperthyroidism. The chain has TRBV5-4 and TRBJ2-3; 7 bases are a match to TRBD1. The sequencing input was blood. Written as DNA, the CDR3 is TGTGCCAGCAGCAGGGGACAGTCTAGCACAGATACGCAGTATTTT. Amino acids: CASSRGQSSTDTQYF.